Below are 20 T cell receptor beta chains sequenced from a single sample in a study of cytomegalovirus exposure and HLA in healthy donors. A multiplex PCR was run with 60 Vbeta primers and 13 Jbeta primers. Clones were read by immunoSEQ multiplex PCR, and TCRdb kept only the in-frame ones, dropping some. The table shows approximately 130,000 clones, with about 80% occurring only once. The sample consisted of PBMCs. All receptors derive from a boy aged 2 to 10 in good health and CMV-seronegative.

Of note for this clone: This sample also contains other DNA sequences that code for the same CDR3. The rearrangement links TRBV5-1 to TRBJ2-5; TRBD2 might be the D (6 bases). Germline loops: CDR1 SGHRS, CDR2 YFSETQ. V lost 2 bases, J lost 5 bases, and 10 bases lay in between. The CDR3 length is 13 residues. The CDR3 region is CASSLGGGETQYF. CDR3 nucleotides: TGCGCCAGCAGCTTAGGTGGGGGGGAGACCCAGTACTTC.

This clone was detected once. V usage is TRBV11-2 and J usage is TRBJ1-2; D remains ambiguous. V dropped 1 base and J dropped 4 bases, with 13 bases sitting between them. Looked up from germline, CDR1 is SGHAT and CDR2 is FQNNGV. The CDR3 is 15 amino acids. Here the CDR3 reads CASSLVPGASYGYTF. DNA of the CDR3: TGTGCCAGCAGCTTAGTCCCGGGAGCCTCCTATGGCTACACCTTC.

In its sample, this clone was seen a few times. The gene calls are TRBV10-3 and TRBJ1-2; 8 nucleotides agree with TRBD1. V lost 4 bases, J lost 4 bases, and 8 bases stayed unmatched. The CDR3 runs to 15 residues. Germline values: CDR1 ENHRY, CDR2 SYGVKD. CDR3 protein: CAISGTGKPPYGYTF. CDR3 bases: TGTGCCATCAGTGGGACAGGGAAGCCCCCCTATGGCTACACCTTC.

V is TRBV9 and J is TRBJ2-3; the match to TRBD2 covers 12 bases. The CDR3 sequence is 15 residues long. Germline lookup yields CDR1 SGDLS and CDR2 YYNGEE. The junction had 3 bases not matched to a gene; V was cut back by 3 bases and J by 4 bases. CDR3 nucleotides: TGTGCCAGCAGCGCTAGCGGGAGGGCCTCAGATACGCAGTATTTT. Its translation: CASSASGRASDTQYF. The complete variable domain, with remaining parts taken from reference TRBV9 and TRBJ2-3, reads DSGVTQTPKHLITATGQRVTLRCSPRSGDLSVYWYQQSLDQGLQFLIQYYNGEERAKGNILERFSAQQFPDLHSELNLSSLELGDSALYFCASSASGRASDTQYFGPGTRLTVL.

This clone has just a few counts. The chain couples TRBV11-2 to TRBJ1-1, with D unresolved. Germline assignment: CDR1 SGHAT and CDR2 FQNNGV. The CDR3 loop spans 14 amino acids. V was shortened by 1 base and J by 4 bases, with 10 bases between the two germline ends. The CDR3 DNA is TGTGCCAGCAGCTTAGGGAGGAGACGCACTGAAGCTTTCTTT. Encoded protein: CASSLGRRRTEAFF.

This clone was seen just once. This chain links TRBV29-1 with TRBJ1-5; tentative D call: TRBD1 (6 bases). The V end lost 7 bases, the J end lost 0 bases, and 16 bases lay between the germline ends. There are 15 residues in the CDR3. Germline V CDR1 and CDR2: SQVTM, ANQGSEA. CDR3 amino acids: CSDLRTVHSNQPQHF. The CDR3 DNA reads as TGCAGCGATTTACGGACAGTCCATAGCAATCAGCCCCAGCATTTT.

CDR3 loop: CASSVATGGGEKLFF. Here the CDR3 DNA reads TGTGCCAGCAGCGTAGCTACGGGGGGAGGAGAAAAACTGTTTTTT. The chain carries TRBV9 and TRBJ1-4, with D possibly being TRBD1 (5 bases). V was shortened by 0 bases and J by 8 bases, with 14 bases between the two germline ends. The germline V gene encodes CDR1 SGDLS and CDR2 YYNGEE. CDR3 length: 15 residues.

The chain joins TRBV7-2 to TRBJ2-7, with 10 bases aligning to TRBD1. Trimming removed 3 bases from V and 4 bases from J; junction bases left unmatched: 6. This CDR3 has 15 residues. Looked up from germline, CDR1 is SGHTA and CDR2 is FQGNSA. As DNA, the CDR3 is TGTGCCAGCAGCTTGGACAGGGGGGCCCCTTACGAGCAGTACGTC. It is translated as CASSLDRGAPYEQYV.

The rearrangement links TRBV6-6 to TRBJ2-5, with 14 bases matching TRBD2. Germline loops: CDR1 MNHNY, CDR2 SVGAGI (reference sequence). V lost 6 bases, J lost 5 bases, and 5 bases stayed unmatched. The CDR3 spans 15 residues. CDR3 protein: CASRPRLAGGETQYF. The CDR3 coding sequence is TGTGCCAGCAGACCGAGACTAGCGGGGGGGGAGACCCAGTACTTC.

The CDR3 protein is CASSLMTGTSGMVVRDTQYF. CDR3 in DNA: TGTGCCAGCTCACTAATGACCGGGACTAGCGGGATGGTGGTCCGGGATACGCAGTATTTT. The rearrangement links TRBV18 to TRBJ2-3, with 13 bases fitting TRBD2. Germline V gives CDR1 KGHSH, CDR2 LQKENI. J lost 6 bases, V lost 4 bases, and 19 bases had no gene match. This CDR3 has 20 amino acids.

This chain uses TRBV6-6 with TRBJ2-3; TRBD2 might be the D (7 bases). The CDR3 has 15 amino acids. V lost 2 bases, J lost 5 bases, and 14 bases lay in between. Germline values: CDR1 MNHNY, CDR2 SVGAGI (reference sequence). The CDR3 region is CASSYRRGPEDTQYF. CDR3 sequence (DNA): TGTGCCAGCAGTTACAGGCGGGGGCCGGAAGATACGCAGTATTTT.

The genes are TRBV7-9 and TRBJ1-2, with a tentative D call TRBD1 (5 bases). V lost 2 bases and J lost 5, with 15 bases in between. This CDR3 contains 15 residues. Germline CDR1 SEHNR, CDR2 FQNEAQ (reference sequence). The CDR3, as DNA: TGTGCCAGCAGCTTATCAGGGTCAAACTCTTATGGCTACACCTTC. Its translation: CASSLSGSNSYGYTF.

The chain joins TRBV9 to TRBJ1-3, with 7 bases fitting TRBD1. This CDR3 is built from 17 residues. The V and J ends lost 0 bases and 0 bases, in that order; junction bases with no gene match: 6. Looked up from germline, CDR1 is SGDLS and CDR2 is YYNGEE. The CDR3 sequence is CASSVDGTASSGNTIYF. The CDR3 DNA follows: TGTGCCAGCAGCGTAGATGGGACAGCCAGCTCTGGAAACACCATATATTTT. Full variable domain (missing parts from reference TRBV9 and TRBJ1-3): DSGVTQTPKHLITATGQRVTLRCSPRSGDLSVYWYQQSLDQGLQFLIQYYNGEERAKGNILERFSAQQFPDLHSELNLSSLELGDSALYFCASSVDGTASSGNTIYFGEGSWLTVV.

The chain links TRBV6-5 to TRBJ2-7, with D possibly matching TRBD1 (5 bases). Trimming stripped 0 bases from V and 3 bases from J, with 6 bases between. The CDR3 totals 13 residues. Germline CDR1 reads MNHEY; CDR2 reads SVGAGI. Written as DNA, the CDR3 is TGTGCCAGCAGTTACTCAGGGGTCTACGAGCAGTACTTC. This codes for CASSYSGVYEQYF.

The chain is built from TRBV18 and TRBJ1-2; D is possibly TRBD1 (5 bases). The V end was cut by 2 bases, the J end by 6 bases, with 16 bases between. CDR1 is KGHSH, CDR2 LQKENI, per germline. The CDR3 spans 15 residues. The CDR3 protein is CASSPVETEGDGYTF. CDR3 coding DNA: TGTGCCAGCTCACCAGTGGAAACAGAAGGGGATGGCTACACCTTC. Drawing the rest from reference TRBV18 and TRBJ1-2, the complete variable domain is NAGVMQNPRHLVRRRGQEARLRCSPMKGHSHVYWYRQLPEEGLKFMVYLQKENIIDESGMPKERFSAEFPKEGPSILRIQQVVRGDSAAYFCASSPVETEGDGYTFGSGTRLTVV.

The V gene is TRBV5-6, the J gene TRBJ1-2, with a tentative D call TRBD1 (6 bases). The length of the CDR3 is 14 residues. From germline, CDR1 is SGHDT and CDR2 YYEEEE. V lost 4 bases and J 9 bases, leaving 19 bases between the germline ends. The chain's CDR3 is CASSTGTSPRSYTF. CDR3 sequence (DNA): TGTGCCAGCAGCACAGGGACGAGTCCTCGGAGCTACACCTTC.

This clone was counted once. V is TRBV14 and J is TRBJ2-3, with 12 bases aligning to TRBD2. Looked up from germline, CDR1 is SGHDN and CDR2 is FVKESK. Germline trimming cut 4 bases from V and 10 bases from J; bases unmatched to any gene: 12. The CDR3 has 16 amino acids. Written as DNA, the CDR3 is TGTGCCAGCAGCCTTACTAGCGGGGGGCCCCGCTTGGCGCAGTATTTT. It is translated as CASSLTSGGPRLAQYF.

The chain recombines TRBV30 with TRBJ1-5; 12 nucleotides line up with TRBD1. J lost 4 bases, V lost 7 bases, and 2 bases had no gene match. CDR3 size: 13 residues. Germline values: CDR1 GTSNPN, CDR2 SVGIG (reference sequence). CDR3 nucleotide sequence: TGTGCCTCGGGACAGGGGGCGAATCAGCCCCAGCATTTT. This sequence encodes CASGQGANQPQHF.

The CDR3, as DNA: TGCGCCAGCAGCCCACGGACAGGTCGCACAGATACGCAGTATTTT. This gives the protein CASSPRTGRTDTQYF. V gene TRBV4-3 combines with J gene TRBJ2-3, with 7 bases matching TRBD1. The germline V gene has CDR1 LGHNA and CDR2 YSLEER. The length of the CDR3 is 15 residues. V gave up 4 bases and J gave up 1 base; unmatched junction bases: 5.

The V call is TRBV4-2, the J call TRBJ1-3; unclear D gene. The germline gives CDR1 LGHNA, CDR2 YNFKEQ. Trimming removed 4 bases from V and 5 bases from J, with 18 bases in between. The CDR3 totals 16 residues. CDR3 DNA sequence: TGTGCCAGCAGCCCCTCGGCCTCCCCGGGGAGAAACACCATATATTTT. This translates into CASSPSASPGRNTIYF.